This passage covers 17 T cell receptor beta chains from one sample sequenced in a study of cytomegalovirus exposure and HLA in healthy donors. Profiling relied on immunoSEQ multiplex PCR, and the TCRdb table lists in-frame clones only, not all of them. The table records 200,000 or so clones, around 88% of them present only once. Sequences were obtained from PBMCs. The origin of the receptors is a woman between 18 and 30 years old in good health and CMV-seronegative.

The chain has TRBV27 and TRBJ2-7; the D is unclear. The CDR3 runs to 13 residues. From germline, CDR1 is MNHEY and CDR2 SMNVEV (reference sequence). Trimming removed 2 bases from V and 3 bases from J, with 8 bases in between. The CDR3 sequence: CASSLLEGYEQYF. CDR3 bases: TGTGCCAGCAGTTTACTAGAAGGCTACGAGCAGTACTTC.

The rearrangement links TRBV11-2 to TRBJ2-7; 7 nucleotides align to TRBD2. The CDR3 runs to 13 residues. CDR1 is SGHAT, CDR2 FQNNGV, per germline. V was clipped by 5 bases and J by 3 bases; unmatched bases: 4. CDR3 loop: CASSPRTSYEQYF. The DNA for the CDR3 is TGTGCCAGCAGCCCGAGGACTAGCTACGAGCAGTACTTC.

The V gene is TRBV19, the J gene TRBJ1-5; a possible D gene is TRBD1 (6 bases). Germline CDR1 and CDR2: LNHDA and SQIVND (reference sequence). This CDR3 contains 15 residues. The V end lost 10 bases, the J end lost 4 bases, and 20 bases lay between the germline ends. CDR3 region: CATHVPGEMNQPQHF. The CDR3 DNA is TGTGCCACCCATGTTCCAGGGGAGATGAATCAGCCCCAGCATTTT. The full variable domain, completed using reference TRBV19 and TRBJ1-5, is DGGITQSPKYLFRKEGQNVTLSCEQNLNHDAMYWYRQDPGQGLRLIYYSQIVNDFQKGDIAEGYSVSREKKESFPLTVTSAQKNPTAFYLCATHVPGEMNQPQHFGDGTRLSIL.

The V call is TRBV5-1, the J call TRBJ2-5, with a weak D call TRBD2 (6 bases). CDR3 length equals 14 residues. Trimming took 2 bases from V and 2 from J, leaving 10 bases between them. Germline CDR1 reads SGHRS; CDR2 reads YFSETQ. The CDR3 nucleotides read TGCGCCAGCAGCTTCCCGGGAGTGCAAGAGACCCAGTACTTC. Amino acid sequence: CASSFPGVQETQYF. Filled out from reference TRBV5-1 and TRBJ2-5, the complete variable domain reads KAGVTQTPRYLIKTRGQQVTLSCSPISGHRSVSWYQQTPGQGLQFLFEYFSETQRNKGNFPGRFSGRQFSNSRSEMNVSTLELGDSALYLCASSFPGVQETQYFGPGTRLLVL.

This chain links TRBV4-1 with TRBJ1-1; no clear D. CDR1 and CDR2 from the germline V gene are MGHRA and YSYEKL. The ends were cut back, 2 bases at V and 0 bases at J, with 13 bases in the middle. CDR3 length: 16 amino acids. The CDR3 protein is CASSQRDLVLNTEAFF. DNA for the CDR3: TGCGCCAGCAGCCAACGGGATCTGGTATTGAACACTGAAGCTTTCTTT.

CDR3 sequence reads: CASSFDRNTEAFF. CDR3 bases: TGTGCCAGCAGCTTTGATAGGAACACTGAAGCTTTCTTT. The chain combines TRBV11-2 with TRBJ1-1; D remains ambiguous. Germline values: CDR1 SGHAT, CDR2 FQNNGV. CDR3 length: 13 amino acids. V gave up 3 bases and J gave up 1 base, with 6 bases separating them.

The rearrangement links TRBV9 to TRBJ2-2; TRBD1 is a possible D gene (6 bases). The CDR3 totals 16 residues. Per germline, CDR1 SGDLS and CDR2 YYNGEE. Trimming left V 0 bases short and J 1 base short, with 10 bases between. The DNA of the CDR3 is TGTGCCAGCAGCGTAGGGCCACAGGGGAACACCGGGGAGCTGTTTTTT. Translated: CASSVGPQGNTGELFF.

This chain uses TRBV4-1 with TRBJ2-3, with 7 nucleotides matching TRBD1. Germline CDR1 MGHRA, CDR2 YSYEKL. This CDR3 is 17 amino acids long. V lost 1 base, J lost 0 bases, and 7 bases stayed unmatched. The CDR3 bases are TGCGCCAGCAGCCAAGCACTACCGGGACAGAGCACAGATACGCAGTATTTT. Its translation: CASSQALPGQSTDTQYF.

The J gene is TRBJ2-6, the V gene TRBV4-3, with a tentative D call TRBD1 (5 bases). Trimming left V 1 base short and J 2 bases short, with 9 bases between. This CDR3 has 16 residues. CDR1 and CDR2 from the germline V gene are LGHNA and YSLEER. CDR3 in DNA: TGCGCCAGCAGCCAAGGATCAGGGACTGGGGCCAACGTCCTGACTTTC. Translated, it gives CASSQGSGTGANVLTF.

This rearrangement joins TRBV19 to TRBJ2-7; TRBD1 matches at 7 bases. The CDR3 totals 14 residues. After removal of 4 bases from V and 5 bases from J, the junction contained 8 bases not matched to a gene. Germline values: CDR1 LNHDA, CDR2 SQIVND (reference sequence). The CDR3 DNA sequence: TGTGCCAGTAGTAATAGGGGGCTCGGGGACGAGCAGTACTTC. Amino acid sequence: CASSNRGLGDEQYF.

The chain uses TRBV30 and TRBJ2-7; TRBD2 matches at 10 bases. The V gene end was trimmed by 5 bases and the J gene end by 6 bases; junction bases not matched to a gene: 10. The length of the CDR3 is 14 residues. CDR1 is GTSNPN and CDR2 is SVGIG in the germline V gene (reference sequence). CDR3 nucleotide sequence: TGTGCCTGGGGAGAGGGACTAGCGTTGCGCGAGCAGTACTTC. Protein: CAWGEGLALREQYF.

J is TRBJ2-5 and V is TRBV18; D is possibly TRBD2 (6 bases). This CDR3 region has 13 residues. The germline V gene encodes CDR1 KGHSH and CDR2 LQKENI. Between the trimmed V and J ends, which lost 6 bases and 7 bases, there was a span of 15 bases. CDR3: CASSPGPEGTQYF. The CDR3 DNA is TGTGCCAGCTCCCCGGGGCCGGAGGGGACCCAGTACTTC.

The count of this clone is one. The chain joins TRBV28 to TRBJ2-7, with a tentative D call TRBD1 (6 bases). The ends were cut back, 7 bases at V and 0 bases at J, with 19 bases in the middle. From germline, CDR1 is MDHEN and CDR2 SYDVKM. This CDR3 region has 16 residues. CDR3 in DNA: TGTGCCAGCATCCCCTTCCCCATGACAGGCTCCTACGAGCAGTACTTC. Amino acid sequence: CASIPFPMTGSYEQYF.

The V and J genes are TRBV4-3 and TRBJ1-3; D not resolved. The germline V gene has CDR1 LGHNA and CDR2 YSLEER. The CDR3 loop spans 13 amino acids. The ends were cut back, 3 bases at V and 4 bases at J, with 7 bases in the middle. In DNA, the CDR3 is TGCGCCAGCAGCCACGAAGCAGGAAACACCATATATTTT. Translating it yields CASSHEAGNTIYF.

This chain links TRBV4-1 with TRBJ1-4, with D possibly matching TRBD1 (6 bases). Germline loops: CDR1 MGHRA, CDR2 YSYEKL. Trimming left V 4 bases short and J 8 bases short, with 11 bases between. CDR3 length: 13 residues. The CDR3 spells CASSPRTEEKLFF. The CDR3 nucleotides are TGCGCCAGCAGCCCTAGGACAGAGGAAAAACTGTTTTTT.

This chain uses TRBV6-6 with TRBJ2-7; TRBD1 aligns across 7 bases. From germline, CDR1 is MNHNY and CDR2 SVGAGI (reference sequence). With 4 bases clipped from V and 7 bases from J, the junction kept 13 bases outside the gene matches. The CDR3 length is 15 residues. CDR3 amino acids: CASSLFTGVTGEQYF. In DNA, the CDR3 is TGTGCCAGCAGTTTGTTCACAGGGGTAACGGGGGAGCAGTACTTC.

The CDR3 bases are TGTGCCAGCAGTATTGGGACAGGGGTTCAGCCCCAGCATTTT. Translating gives CASSIGTGVQPQHF. This chain joins TRBV6-5 and TRBJ1-5; 10 bases map to TRBD1. Trimming cost V 5 bases and J 6 bases; bases outside gene matches: 4. Germline assignment: CDR1 MNHEY and CDR2 SVGAGI. The CDR3 length is 14 residues.